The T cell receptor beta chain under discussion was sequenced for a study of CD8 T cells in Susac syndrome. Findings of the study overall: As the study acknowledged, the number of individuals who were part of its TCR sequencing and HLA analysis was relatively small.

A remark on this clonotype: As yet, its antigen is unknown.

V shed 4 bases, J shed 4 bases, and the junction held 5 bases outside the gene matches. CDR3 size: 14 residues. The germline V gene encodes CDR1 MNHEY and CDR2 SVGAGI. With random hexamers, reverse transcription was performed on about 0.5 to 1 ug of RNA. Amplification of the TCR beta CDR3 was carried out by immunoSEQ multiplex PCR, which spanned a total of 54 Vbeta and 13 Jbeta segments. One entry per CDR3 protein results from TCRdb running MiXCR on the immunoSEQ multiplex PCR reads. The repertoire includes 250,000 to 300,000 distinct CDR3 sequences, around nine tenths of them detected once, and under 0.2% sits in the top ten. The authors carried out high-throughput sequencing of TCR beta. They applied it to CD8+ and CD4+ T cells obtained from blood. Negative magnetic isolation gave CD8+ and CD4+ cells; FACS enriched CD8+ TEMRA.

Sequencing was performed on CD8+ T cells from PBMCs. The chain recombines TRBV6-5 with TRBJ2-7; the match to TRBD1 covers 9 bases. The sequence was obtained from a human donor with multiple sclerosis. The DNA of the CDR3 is TGTGCCAGCAGTTGGTCCGGGACAGGGTACGAGCAGTACTTC. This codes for CASSWSGTGYEQYF.